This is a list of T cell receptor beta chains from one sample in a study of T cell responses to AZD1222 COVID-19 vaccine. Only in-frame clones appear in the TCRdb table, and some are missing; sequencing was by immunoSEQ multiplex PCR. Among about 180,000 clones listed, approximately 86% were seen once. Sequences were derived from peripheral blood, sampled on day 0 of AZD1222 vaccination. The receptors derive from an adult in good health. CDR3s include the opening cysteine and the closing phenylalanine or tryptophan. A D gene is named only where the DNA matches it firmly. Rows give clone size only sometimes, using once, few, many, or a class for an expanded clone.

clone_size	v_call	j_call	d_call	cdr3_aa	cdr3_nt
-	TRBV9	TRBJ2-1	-	CASSVGNFDEQFF	TGTGCCAGCAGCGTAGGTAACTTTGATGAGCAGTTCTTC
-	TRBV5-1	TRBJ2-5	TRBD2	CASSQRGPTWETQYF	TGCGCCAGCAGCCAGCGGGGGCCCACCTGGGAGACCCAGTACTTC
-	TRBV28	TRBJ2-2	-	CASSFQGRGELFF	TGTGCCAGCAGTTTTCAGGGGCGCGGGGAGCTGTTTTTT
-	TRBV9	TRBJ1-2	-	CASSVAGFDYGYTF	TGTGCCAGCAGCGTGGCAGGGTTTGACTATGGCTACACCTTC
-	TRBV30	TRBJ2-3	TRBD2	CAWSGWGGGTDTQYF	TGTGCCTGGAGTGGATGGGGGGGAGGCACAGATACGCAGTATTTT
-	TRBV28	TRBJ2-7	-	CASRKSRGDEQYF	TGTGCCAGCAGAAAAAGCAGGGGAGACGAGCAGTACTTC
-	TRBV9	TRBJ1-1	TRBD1	CASSLRQGEAFF	TGTGCCAGCAGCTTACGACAGGGAGAAGCTTTCTTT
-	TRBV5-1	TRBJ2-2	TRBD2	CASSRTGGAQLSGELFF	TGCGCCAGCAGCCGTACGGGGGGGGCGCAACTATCCGGGGAGCTGTTTTTT
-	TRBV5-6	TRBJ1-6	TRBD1	CASSPRWDRQGSPLHF	TGTGCCAGCAGCCCCCGGTGGGACAGGCAAGGTTCACCCCTCCACTTT
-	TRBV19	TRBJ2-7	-	CASSDRTYEQYF	TGTGCCAGTAGTGACAGAACCTACGAGCAGTACTTC
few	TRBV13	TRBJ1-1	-	CASSEGRGREAFF	TGTGCCAGCAGCGAAGGACGGGGGCGTGAAGCTTTCTTT
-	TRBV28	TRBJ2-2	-	CASSSPGPGDGELFF	TGTGCCAGCAGTTCCCCGGGGCCGGGTGACGGGGAGCTGTTTTTT
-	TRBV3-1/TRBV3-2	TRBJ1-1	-	CASSRDTVTEAFF	TGTGCCAGCAGCCGGGACACAGTCACTGAAGCTTTCTTT
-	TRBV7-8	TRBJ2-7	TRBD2	CASSELAGASYEQYF	TGTGCCAGCAGCGAACTAGCGGGGGCCTCCTACGAGCAGTACTTC
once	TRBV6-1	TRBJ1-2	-	CASSDWGVGYGYTF	TGTGCCAGCAGTGATTGGGGAGTGGGGTATGGCTACACCTTC
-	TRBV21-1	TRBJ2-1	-	CASSFPRDSGTSYNEQFF	TGTGCCAGCAGCTTCCCAAGGGACTCGGGTACGTCCTACAATGAGCAGTTCTTC
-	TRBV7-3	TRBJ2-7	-	CASSLNTWSYEQYF	TGTGCCAGCAGCTTAAATACTTGGTCCTACGAGCAGTACTTC
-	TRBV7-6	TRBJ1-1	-	CASSLASSGARTEAFF	TGTGCCAGCAGCTTAGCGTCTTCGGGGGCGCGTACTGAAGCTTTCTTT
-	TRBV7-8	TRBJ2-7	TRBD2	CASSRLKAGLTYEQYF	TGTGCCAGCAGTCGATTAAAAGCGGGGCTAACCTACGAGCAGTACTTC
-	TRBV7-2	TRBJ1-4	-	CASSAEWGSKLFF	TGTGCCAGCAGCGCCGAATGGGGGTCCAAACTGTTTTTT
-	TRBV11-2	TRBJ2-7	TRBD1	CASSSSRTGYREQYF	TGTGCCAGCAGTTCATCCCGGACAGGCTATCGTGAGCAGTACTTC
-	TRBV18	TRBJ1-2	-	CASSPPGVYGYTF	TGTGCCAGCTCACCACCCGGGGTCTATGGCTACACCTTC
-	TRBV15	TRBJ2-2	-	CATSREGALNTGELFF	TGTGCCACCAGCAGAGAGGGGGCCCTGAACACCGGGGAGCTGTTTTTT
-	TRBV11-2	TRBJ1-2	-	CASSLAINRVNGYTF	TGTGCCAGCAGCTTAGCCATAAACAGGGTTAATGGCTACACCTTC
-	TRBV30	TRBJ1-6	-	CAWSEGRPGSPLHF	TGTGCCTGGAGCGAAGGACGGCCCGGCTCACCCCTCCACTTT
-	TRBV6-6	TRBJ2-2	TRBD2	CASSSRGRGTGELFF	TGTGCCAGCAGTTCGCGTGGGAGGGGCACCGGGGAGCTGTTTTTT
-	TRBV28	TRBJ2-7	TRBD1	CASRTGSMLQYF	TGTGCCAGCAGGACAGGGAGTATGTTGCAGTACTTC
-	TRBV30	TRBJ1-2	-	CAWSVVQSYGYTF	TGTGCCTGGAGTGTAGTCCAGAGCTATGGCTACACCTTC
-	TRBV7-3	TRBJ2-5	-	CASSSGGGETQYF	TGTGCCAGCTCATCGGGGGGCGGTGAGACCCAGTACTTC
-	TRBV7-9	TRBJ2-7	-	CASSFTAATYEQYF	TGTGCCAGCAGCTTCACTGCCGCTACCTACGAGCAGTACTTC
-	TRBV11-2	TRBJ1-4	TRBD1	CASSLGQGSEKLFF	TGTGCCAGCAGCCTGGGACAGGGAAGTGAAAAACTGTTTTTT
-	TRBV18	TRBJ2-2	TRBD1	CASSPRTGVDTGELFF	TGTGCCAGCTCACCACGGACAGGGGTAGACACCGGGGAGCTGTTTTTT
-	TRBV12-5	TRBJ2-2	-	CASSIGHGAGELFF	TGTGCTAGTTCTATCGGCCATGGCGCCGGGGAGCTGTTTTTT
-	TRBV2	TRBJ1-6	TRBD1	CASRGDSESSPLHF	TGTGCCAGCAGAGGGGACAGTGAAAGCTCACCCCTCCACTTT
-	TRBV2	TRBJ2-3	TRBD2	CASSANLAGGSDTQYF	TGTGCCAGCAGTGCTAACCTAGCGGGGGGGTCAGATACGCAGTATTTT
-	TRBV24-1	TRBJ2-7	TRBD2	CATSDFSPSGGESYEQYF	TGTGCCACCAGTGATTTTTCTCCTAGCGGGGGGGAAAGCTACGAGCAGTACTTC
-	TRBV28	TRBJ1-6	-	CASSPFRDYSPLHF	TGTGCCAGCAGCCCCTTCAGGGATTACTCACCCCTCCACTTT
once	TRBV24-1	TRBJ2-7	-	CATSDFRGYEQYF	TGTGCCACCAGTGATTTTCGGGGGTACGAGCAGTACTTC
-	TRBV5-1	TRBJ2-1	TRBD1	CASSLAGTGREQFF	TGCGCCAGCAGCTTGGCCGGGACAGGGCGAGAGCAGTTCTTC
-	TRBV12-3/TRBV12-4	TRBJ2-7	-	CASSLVGNEQYF	TGTGCCAGCAGTTTAGTAGGGAACGAGCAGTACTTC
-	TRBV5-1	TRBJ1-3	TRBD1	CASSLAGQGYGNTIYF	TGCGCCAGCAGCTTGGCTGGACAGGGATATGGAAACACCATATATTTT
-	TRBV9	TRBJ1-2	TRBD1	CASSPRTGQSVYGYTF	TGTGCCAGCAGCCCCCGTACGGGACAGTCTGTCTATGGCTACACCTTC
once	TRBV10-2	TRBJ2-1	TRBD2	CASRVSGGDNEQFF	TGCGCCAGCAGGGTGAGCGGGGGAGACAATGAGCAGTTCTTC
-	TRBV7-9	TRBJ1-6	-	CASSFRGPNSPLHF	TGTGCCAGCAGCTTCAGGGGCCCAAATTCACCCCTCCACTTT
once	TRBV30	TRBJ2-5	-	CAWSVRTQETQYF	TGTGCCTGGAGTGTAAGGACGCAAGAGACCCAGTACTTC
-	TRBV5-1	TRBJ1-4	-	CASSLGGGPEKLFF	TGCGCCAGCAGCTTGGGGGGAGGGCCCGAAAAACTGTTTTTT
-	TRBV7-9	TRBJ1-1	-	CASSLVGGLGLNTEAFF	TGTGCCAGCAGCTTAGTAGGGGGATTAGGGCTAAACACTGAAGCTTTCTTT
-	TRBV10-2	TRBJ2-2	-	CASSVSGELFF	TGCGCCAGCAGCGTCTCCGGGGAGCTGTTTTTT
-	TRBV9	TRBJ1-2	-	CASKNYGYTF	TGTGCCAGCAAGAACTATGGCTACACCTTC
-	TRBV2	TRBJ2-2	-	CASGALSNAGELFF	TGTGCCAGCGGTGCGTTGTCGAACGCCGGGGAGCTGTTTTTT
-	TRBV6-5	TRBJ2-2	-	CASKLGGPNTGELFF	TGTGCCAGCAAACTCGGGGGGCCGAACACCGGGGAGCTGTTTTTT
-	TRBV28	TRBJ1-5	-	CASRPDSLGGNQPQHF	TGTGCCAGCAGGCCGGACTCCCTGGGGGGCAATCAGCCCCAGCATTTT
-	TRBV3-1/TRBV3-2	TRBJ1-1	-	CASSQDPSGRAEAFF	TGTGCCAGCAGCCAAGATCCTTCAGGGCGGGCTGAAGCTTTCTTT
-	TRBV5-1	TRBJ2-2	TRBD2	CASSLREEGELFF	TGCGCCAGCAGCTTGCGGGAGGAGGGGGAGCTGTTTTTT
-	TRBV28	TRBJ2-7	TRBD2	CASLRSGVPYEQYF	TGTGCCAGCCTGCGAAGCGGGGTTCCCTACGAGCAGTACTTC